The 24 T cell receptor beta chains below come from one sample, sequenced in a study of control samples from healthy donors and cancer patients. Sequenced by immunoSEQ multiplex PCR; TCRdb stores in-frame clones only, minus some. This sample carries more than 95,000 clones, 80% to 90% of them seen once, and the ten largest clones take about 12%. The sequenced sample was blood. The source is a woman between 45 and 65 years old in good health.

V and J are TRBV6-5 and TRBJ2-1; the match to TRBD1 covers 7 bases. Trimming took 8 bases from V and 5 from J; bases not matched to a gene: 0. Germline loops: CDR1 MNHEY, CDR2 SVGAGI. This CDR3 has 11 amino acids. This CDR3 reads CASDRDNEQFF. Here the CDR3 DNA reads TGTGCCAGCGACAGGGACAATGAGCAGTTCTTC.

The rearrangement joins TRBV3-1 (or the pseudogene TRBV3-2) to TRBJ2-1; TRBD2 matches at 7 bases. J gave up 10 bases and V 4 bases, and 16 bases lay outside the gene matches. This CDR3 contains 16 residues. CDR1 is LGHDT and CDR2 is YNNKEL in the germline V gene (reference sequence). For the CDR3, the DNA is TGTGCCAGCAGCCGGATCGCTAGCGGTTCTATGGGAGAGCAGTTCTTC. As protein: CASSRIASGSMGEQFF.

The chain joins TRBV7-6 to TRBJ1-1, with TRBD1 identical over 7 bases. This CDR3 is built from 16 residues. V lost 1 base, J lost 3 bases, and 8 bases stayed unmatched. Germline V lookup: CDR1 SGHVS, CDR2 FNYEAQ. The CDR3 DNA sequence: TGTGCCAGCAGCTTAGATTTGAGACAGGGACACACTGAAGCTTTCTTT. Its translation: CASSLDLRQGHTEAFF.

The chain uses TRBV5-4 and TRBJ2-7; tentatively, D is TRBD1 (6 bases). Germline V gene sequence: CDR1 SGHNT, CDR2 YYREEE (reference sequence). V was trimmed by 3 bases and J by 2 bases, leaving 12 bases between them. The CDR3 contains 14 residues. The CDR3 DNA reads TGTGCCAGCAGCTCCCGGACAGCCACCTACGAGCAGTACTTC. Its translation: CASSSRTATYEQYF. Using reference TRBV5-4 and TRBJ2-7 for the parts outside the CDR3, the full variable domain is ETGVTQSPTHLIKTRGQQVTLRCSSQSGHNTVSWYQQALGQGPQFIFQYYREEENGRGNFPPRFSGLQFPNYSSELNVNALELDDSALYLCASSSRTATYEQYFGPGTRLTVT.

J is TRBJ1-1 and V is TRBV19; D gene ambiguous. Trimming removed 3 bases at V and 1 base at J, with 9 bases between. The CDR3 extends over 14 amino acids. In germline, CDR1 is LNHDA, CDR2 SQIVND (reference sequence). CDR3 loop: CASSIVVQNTEAFF. The CDR3 coding sequence is TGTGCCAGTAGTATTGTTGTACAGAACACTGAAGCTTTCTTT.

This clone was detected only a few times. The chain combines TRBV29-1 with TRBJ2-7; D is unclear. The CDR3 contains 15 residues. V shed 0 bases and J shed 1 base, with 13 bases lying between them. Germline CDR1 and CDR2: SQVTM and ANQGSEA. CDR3 in DNA: TGCAGCGTTGAAGACTCCGCTCGCGGTTCCTACGAGCAGTACTTC. The encoded protein is CSVEDSARGSYEQYF.

The chain links TRBV5-4 to TRBJ2-5; TRBD2 aligns across 7 bases. There are 17 residues in the CDR3. V shed 1 base and J 5 bases; nucleotides not matched to a gene: 14. In germline, CDR1 is SGHNT, CDR2 YYREEE (reference sequence). The CDR3 loop is CASSLKLSGDLRETQYF. The CDR3 nucleotides are TGTGCCAGCAGCTTGAAACTAAGCGGGGACTTACGGGAGACCCAGTACTTC.

CDR3 in DNA: TGTGCCAGCAGTTTTTTGGGCAACTTATACAATGAGCAGTTCTTC. Its translation: CASSFLGNLYNEQFF. J is TRBJ2-1 and V is TRBV28; D gene uncertain. The CDR3 is made up of 15 amino acids. The V gene lost 3 bases and the J gene lost 4 bases, with 13 bases spanning the gap. In germline, CDR1 is MDHEN, CDR2 SYDVKM.

The chain couples TRBV27 to TRBJ2-1, with 10 bases that match TRBD2. The trim removed 4 bases at V and 4 bases at J, leaving 1 base unmatched. The CDR3 runs 14 residues. Looked up from germline, CDR1 is MNHEY and CDR2 is SMNVEV (reference sequence). The CDR3 here is CASSSSGSYNEQFF. The CDR3 DNA sequence: TGTGCCAGCAGTTCTAGCGGGAGTTACAATGAGCAGTTCTTC.

The chain links TRBV3-1 (or the pseudogene TRBV3-2) to TRBJ2-7; 11 nucleotides agree with TRBD2. The germline CDR1 and CDR2 sequences are LGHDT and YNNKEL (reference sequence). This CDR3 region has 15 residues. J was trimmed by 5 bases and V by 0 bases; bases with no gene match: 3. For the CDR3, the DNA is TGTGCCAGCAGCCAAGATCAACTAGCGGGAGACGAGCAGTACTTC. This encodes CASSQDQLAGDEQYF.

The chain is built from TRBV11-2 and TRBJ2-1; D may be TRBD2 (6 bases). V gave up 8 bases and J gave up 9 bases, with 11 bases separating them. CDR1 is SGHAT and CDR2 is FQNNGV in the germline V gene. The CDR3 consists of 11 residues. The CDR3 DNA follows: TGTGCCAGCCGGAGGGCCCGTGAGCAGTTCTTC. This encodes CASRRAREQFF.

The chain joins TRBV30 to TRBJ1-1, with D tentatively TRBD1 (6 bases). This CDR3 contains 13 residues. The germline gives CDR1 GTSNPN, CDR2 SVGIG (reference sequence). Trimming took off 0 bases at V and 1 base at J, with 6 bases between the two ends. This CDR3 is CAWSVQGNTEAFF. In nucleotides, the CDR3 is TGTGCCTGGAGTGTACAGGGGAACACTGAAGCTTTCTTT.

The chain carries TRBV24-1 and TRBJ1-5; tentatively, D is TRBD1 (6 bases). Germline CDR1 KGHDR, CDR2 SFDVKD. The V and J ends lost 3 bases and 1 base respectively, with 15 bases between them. The CDR3 extends over 17 amino acids. Here the CDR3 reads CATSDPRTVGSNQPQHF. The CDR3 nucleotides are TGTGCCACCAGTGATCCCAGGACAGTAGGAAGCAATCAGCCCCAGCATTTT.

The chain has TRBV3-1 (or the pseudogene TRBV3-2) and TRBJ1-1; TRBD1 might be the D (6 bases). V was trimmed by 0 bases and J by 6 bases, leaving 14 bases between them. Germline CDR1 reads LGHDT; CDR2 reads YNNKEL (reference sequence). CDR3 length: 15 amino acids. Here the CDR3 reads CASSQERTAVPEAFF. CDR3 DNA sequence: TGTGCCAGCAGCCAAGAGAGGACAGCTGTTCCTGAAGCTTTCTTT.

The rearrangement links TRBV2 to TRBJ2-3, with 10 bases matching TRBD1. The CDR3 loop spans 15 amino acids. V dropped 5 bases and J dropped 2; count of bases not matched to a gene: 4. Germline V gene lookup returns CDR1 SNHLY and CDR2 FYNNEI. CDR3 bases: TGTGCCAGCAGTCGGAGACAGGGGGCCACAGATACGCAGTATTTT. Amino acid sequence: CASSRRQGATDTQYF.

This chain links TRBV5-1 with TRBJ1-4; 8 bases match TRBD1. Germline V lookup: CDR1 SGHRS, CDR2 YFSETQ. Trimming removed 5 bases from V and 7 bases from J; junction bases left unmatched: 7. The CDR3 runs 14 residues. CDR3 in DNA: TGCGCCAGCAGTCAGGACAGGGTTGGTGAAAAACTGTTTTTT. Protein: CASSQDRVGEKLFF. The complete variable domain, with remaining parts taken from reference TRBV5-1 and TRBJ1-4, reads KAGVTQTPRYLIKTRGQQVTLSCSPISGHRSVSWYQQTPGQGLQFLFEYFSETQRNKGNFPGRFSGRQFSNSRSEMNVSTLELGDSALYLCASSQDRVGEKLFFGSGTQLSVL.

The V call is TRBV5-4, the J call TRBJ2-2, with D maybe TRBD2 (6 bases). This CDR3 is 16 amino acids long. Germline V lookup: CDR1 SGHNT, CDR2 YYREEE (reference sequence). V was pared by 3 bases and J by 6 bases, with 18 bases between. The CDR3: CASSSLGGDRAGELFF. CDR3 nucleotides: TGTGCCAGCAGCTCCCTCGGCGGGGATCGTGCCGGGGAGCTGTTTTTT. The whole variable domain, remainder taken from reference TRBV5-4 and TRBJ2-2, is ETGVTQSPTHLIKTRGQQVTLRCSSQSGHNTVSWYQQALGQGPQFIFQYYREEENGRGNFPPRFSGLQFPNYSSELNVNALELDDSALYLCASSSLGGDRAGELFFGEGSRLTVL.

In the case of this clone: The sample has other DNA sequences that encode this CDR3 too. V usage is TRBV28 and J usage is TRBJ1-1, with D maybe TRBD1 (6 bases). This CDR3 is 15 amino acids long. CDR1 is MDHEN, CDR2 SYDVKM, per germline. Deletions cut 5 bases from V and 0 bases from J, with 13 bases between. CDR3 region: CASSPGGQLNTEAFF. The CDR3 DNA reads TGTGCCAGCAGTCCGGGGGGGCAGTTGAACACTGAAGCTTTCTTT.

About this clone itself: The same CDR3 is also encoded by other DNA sequences in this sample. V usage is TRBV28 and J usage is TRBJ1-6; D ambiguous. V dropped 5 bases and J dropped 4 bases, with 6 bases sitting between them. The germline V gene has CDR1 MDHEN and CDR2 SYDVKM. This CDR3 is built from 13 residues. DNA of the CDR3: TGTGCCAGCAGTCCCTCGTATAATTCACCCCTCCACTTT. Translated, it gives CASSPSYNSPLHF. Based on the CDR3 plus reference TRBV28 and TRBJ1-6, the full variable domain is DVKVTQSSRYLVKRTGEKVFLECVQDMDHENMFWYRQDPGLGLRLIYFSYDVKMKEKGDIPEGYSVSREKKERFSLILESASTNQTSMYLCASSPSYNSPLHFGNGTRLTVT.

V gene TRBV7-2 combines with J gene TRBJ1-2, with a weak D call TRBD1 (5 bases). Germline values: CDR1 SGHTA, CDR2 FQGNSA. Trimming stripped 3 bases from V and 10 bases from J, with 15 bases between. The CDR3 has 13 residues. The chain's CDR3 is CASSFGRDSLYTF. Here the CDR3 DNA reads TGTGCCAGCAGCTTCGGACGAGACAGCCTCTACACCTTC.

This clone came up once. The chain couples TRBV3-1 (or the pseudogene TRBV3-2) to TRBJ1-1; D unresolved. The CDR3 contains 15 residues. The germline V gene has CDR1 LGHDT and CDR2 YNNKEL (reference sequence). V was shortened by 0 bases and J by 1 base, with 9 bases between the two germline ends. DNA of the CDR3: TGTGCCAGCAGCCAAGATGGAGGTGAGAACACTGAAGCTTTCTTT. Translating it yields CASSQDGGENTEAFF.

The V and J genes are TRBV15 and TRBJ1-4; maybe TRBD1 (5 bases). Trimming took off 6 bases at V and 8 bases at J, with 16 bases between the two ends. CDR3 length: 14 residues. The germline V gene has CDR1 LNHNV and CDR2 YYDKDF (reference sequence). CDR3 residues: CATRSGTDGEKLFF. CDR3 sequence (DNA): TGTGCCACCAGGAGCGGGACGGATGGAGAAAAACTGTTTTTT. The variable domain in full, completed from reference TRBV15 and TRBJ1-4, reads DAMVIQNPRYQVTQFGKPVTLSCSQTLNHNVMYWYQQKSSQAPKLLFHYYDKDFNNEADTPDNFQSRRPNTSFCFLDIRSPGLGDTAMYLCATRSGTDGEKLFFGSGTQLSVL.

The chain uses TRBV14 and TRBJ2-1; D remains ambiguous. Per the germline V gene, CDR1 is SGHDN and CDR2 is FVKESK. The CDR3 is 13 residues long. V shed 0 bases and J shed 0 bases, with 0 bases lying between them. CDR3 DNA sequence: TGTGCCAGCAGCCAAGACTCCTACAATGAGCAGTTCTTC. It specifies CASSQDSYNEQFF.

This chain joins TRBV3-1 (or the pseudogene TRBV3-2) and TRBJ1-1; 8 nucleotides match TRBD1. CDR1 and CDR2 from the germline V gene are LGHDT and YNNKEL (reference sequence). This CDR3 region has 14 residues. The V gene end was trimmed by 4 bases and the J gene end by 4 bases; junction bases not matched to a gene: 5. This CDR3 reads CASSPQGATTEAFF. The CDR3 DNA reads TGTGCCAGCAGCCCCCAGGGGGCGACCACTGAAGCTTTCTTT.